The 20 T cell receptor beta chains below all came from one sample that was sequenced in a study of shared clonotypes between healthy human individuals. TCRdb keeps only in-frame clones here, not all; method: immunoSEQ multiplex PCR. The table shows 2.5 million or so clones, with approximately 94% occurring only once. What was sequenced was naive CD4+ T cells sorted from blood. Documented subset: CD45RA+ positively selected. The origin of the receptors is a man younger than 30 in good health.

The V and J genes are TRBV11-2 and TRBJ2-3; the D gene is possibly TRBD1 (5 bases). Trimming pared 3 bases from V and 5 bases from J, leaving 12 bases between. CDR1 and CDR2 (germline): SGHAT, FQNNGV. The CDR3 is 14 amino acids. This chain's CDR3 is CASSFGAVGDTQYF. CDR3 nucleotides: TGTGCCAGCAGCTTTGGGGCTGTGGGAGATACGCAGTATTTT. Together with reference TRBV11-2 and TRBJ2-3, the CDR3 gives the full variable domain: EAGVAQSPRYKIIEKRQSVAFWCNPISGHATLYWYQQILGQGPKLLIQFQNNGVVDDSQLPKDRFSAERLKGVDSTLKIQPAKLEDSAVYLCASSFGAVGDTQYFGPGTRLTVL.

V gene TRBV19 combines with J gene TRBJ1-2, with D possibly being TRBD1 (5 bases). CDR3 size: 13 residues. Trimming stripped 4 bases from V and 5 bases from J, with 11 bases between. Looked up from germline, CDR1 is LNHDA and CDR2 is SQIVND (reference sequence). DNA for the CDR3: TGTGCCAGTAGTACCAGGGAGGAGTATGGCTACACCTTC. It is translated as CASSTREEYGYTF.

The V and J genes are TRBV6-5 and TRBJ1-2, with TRBD1 matching 7 bases. The CDR3 length is 14 residues. In germline, CDR1 is MNHEY, CDR2 SVGAGI. Trimming at V came to 2 bases and at J to 4 bases, leaving 4 bases not matched to a gene. The CDR3 sequence is CASSYGQGVYGYTF. The CDR3 coding sequence is TGTGCCAGCAGTTACGGGCAGGGGGTCTATGGCTACACCTTC.

The chain is built from TRBV10-3 and TRBJ1-2; D is perhaps TRBD1 (5 bases). The CDR3 sequence is 14 residues long. The V end was cut by 2 bases, the J end by 4 bases, with 11 bases between. Germline-derived CDR1 and CDR2 are ENHRY and SYGVKD. CDR3 DNA sequence: TGTGCCATCAGTGAGCAGGGAGTAATCTATGGCTACACCTTC. It specifies CAISEQGVIYGYTF.

V usage is TRBV6-5 and J usage is TRBJ2-7; D ambiguous. The CDR3 is 11 residues long. Germline V gives CDR1 MNHEY, CDR2 SVGAGI. Trimming cost V 4 bases and J 4 bases, with 5 bases left between them. CDR3 sequence: CASSWQYEQYF. CDR3 sequence (DNA): TGTGCCAGCAGTTGGCAGTACGAGCAGTACTTC.

This chain links TRBV7-2 with TRBJ2-5; unclear D gene. Germline V gives CDR1 SGHTA, CDR2 FQGNSA. The V end lost 4 bases, the J end lost 1 base, and 10 bases lay between the germline ends. The length of the CDR3 is 14 residues. In nucleotides, the CDR3 is TGTGCCAGCAGCTATGGGCCAATCCAAGAGACCCAGTACTTC. Amino acids: CASSYGPIQETQYF.

V and J are TRBV5-6 and TRBJ2-1; no clear D gene. This CDR3 is 15 amino acids long. The V and J ends lost 0 bases and 2 bases respectively, with 9 bases between them. Germline CDR1 is SGHDT and CDR2 is YYEEEE. CDR3 DNA: TGTGCCAGCAGCTTGGGCGGAGAGGCCTACAATGAGCAGTTCTTC. It encodes CASSLGGEAYNEQFF.

This clone was detected only a few times. The genes are TRBV2 and TRBJ1-6; D gene ambiguous. This CDR3 comprises 11 residues. V was clipped by 7 bases and J by 9 bases, with 7 bases between them. Per germline, CDR1 SNHLY and CDR2 FYNNEI. The CDR3 spells CASNVGSPLHF. The CDR3 coding sequence is TGTGCCAGCAACGTAGGTTCACCCCTCCACTTT.

This clone was detected once. The chain employs TRBV7-2 and TRBJ2-7, with TRBD2 matching over 7 bases. Per germline, CDR1 SGHTA and CDR2 FQGNSA. The CDR3 contains 15 residues. V lost 3 bases and J lost 0; bases outside the gene matches: 5. CDR3 in amino acids: CASSFQQRGSYEQYF. CDR3 coding DNA: TGTGCCAGCAGCTTTCAACAGCGGGGCTCCTACGAGCAGTACTTC.

A single count supports this clone. The sample contains more than one DNA sequence encoding this CDR3. This sequence joins TRBV6-5 and TRBJ2-2; no definite D call. V was shortened by 9 bases and J by 1 base, with 9 bases between the two germline ends. The CDR3 is 13 residues long. Per germline, CDR1 MNHEY and CDR2 SVGAGI. CDR3 sequence reads: CASSTRNTGELFF. As DNA, the CDR3 is TGTGCCAGTTCCACACGGAACACCGGGGAGCTGTTTTTT.

V usage is TRBV6-5 and J usage is TRBJ1-2; TRBD1 matches at 10 bases. Germline V lookup: CDR1 MNHEY, CDR2 SVGAGI. The V and J ends lost 2 bases and 7 bases, in that order; junction bases with no gene match: 4. The CDR3 has 14 amino acids. The CDR3 is CASSYDRGLGGYTF. CDR3 coding DNA: TGTGCCAGCAGTTACGACAGGGGGCTTGGTGGCTACACCTTC.

The chain employs TRBV30 and TRBJ1-3, with a tentative D call TRBD1 (5 bases). CDR3 length equals 14 residues. CDR1 is GTSNPN and CDR2 is SVGIG in the germline V gene (reference sequence). The germline V and J ends were trimmed by 0 bases and 3 bases, with 9 bases remaining between them. The CDR3 DNA sequence: TGTGCCTGGAGTGTGGGCAGGGATGGAAACACCATATATTTT. Amino acids: CAWSVGRDGNTIYF.

This clone occurred once. V usage is TRBV7-9 and J usage is TRBJ1-1; 7 bases agree with TRBD1. V shed 0 bases and J 0 bases; nucleotides not matched to a gene: 1. The CDR3 spans 15 residues. Germline lookup yields CDR1 SEHNR and CDR2 FQNEAQ (reference sequence). The CDR3 coding sequence is TGTGCCAGCAGCTTAGCAGGGGGCATGAACACTGAAGCTTTCTTT. It specifies CASSLAGGMNTEAFF.

The chain employs TRBV15 and TRBJ2-7; 7 nucleotides match TRBD1. V shed 0 bases, J shed 3 bases, and the junction held 5 bases outside the gene matches. The CDR3 is 15 amino acids. The germline V gene has CDR1 LNHNV and CDR2 YYDKDF (reference sequence). The CDR3 protein is CATSRDLSGGYEQYF. The DNA of the CDR3 is TGTGCCACCAGCAGAGATCTTTCAGGGGGCTACGAGCAGTACTTC.

This chain's CDR3 is CASSQAGTELNYGYTF. The CDR3 DNA sequence: TGTGCCAGCAGCCAGGCCGGGACGGAACTTAACTATGGCTACACCTTC. This chain connects TRBV5-4 to TRBJ1-2, with D possibly matching TRBD1 (5 bases). The CDR3 runs 16 residues. Trimming stripped 4 bases from V and 1 base from J, with 17 bases between. In germline, CDR1 is SGHNT, CDR2 YYREEE (reference sequence).

This sequence joins TRBV7-2 and TRBJ2-2, with D unresolved. The CDR3 extends over 14 amino acids. The germline gives CDR1 SGHTA, CDR2 FQGNSA. The V end lost 1 base, the J end lost 9 bases, and 12 bases lay between the germline ends. The CDR3: CASSLGWQGWELFF. The CDR3, as DNA: TGTGCCAGCAGCTTAGGCTGGCAAGGGTGGGAGCTGTTTTTT.

The chain joins TRBV2 to TRBJ2-2; 9 bases match TRBD2. The V gene's germline CDR1 is SNHLY and CDR2 FYNNEI. The CDR3 covers 14 residues. J gave up 6 bases and V 4 bases, and 3 bases lay outside the gene matches. CDR3 DNA: TGTGCCAGCAGTGGGCGACTAGCGGCCGGGGAGCTGTTTTTT. This gives the protein CASSGRLAAGELFF.

The chain combines TRBV5-1 with TRBJ1-2; D gene uncertain. The CDR3 runs to 15 residues. Germline V gene sequence: CDR1 SGHRS, CDR2 YFSETQ. V was pared by 2 bases and J by 1 base, with 12 bases between. CDR3 sequence (DNA): TGCGCCAGCAGCTTTGCTCCAGGAGGTAACTATGGCTACACCTTC. This codes for CASSFAPGGNYGYTF.

J is TRBJ1-5 and V is TRBV5-8; unclear D gene. The CDR3 length is 12 residues. Trimming pared 1 base from V and 4 bases from J, leaving 3 bases between. CDR1 is SGHTS, CDR2 YDEGEE, per germline. The DNA for the CDR3 is TGTGCCAGCAGCTTGACGAATCAGCCCCAGCATTTT. Translation gives CASSLTNQPQHF.

V is TRBV20-1 and J is TRBJ2-5; no definite D call. Judging by the DNA end, TRBJ2-7 fits better; the J call may be wrong. This CDR3 comprises 11 residues. CDR1 and CDR2 (germline): DFQATT, SNEGSKA (reference sequence). The CDR3 loop reads CSAKGVYEQYF. The CDR3, as DNA: TGCAGTGCGAAAGGAGTCTACGAGCAGTACTTC.